The 3 T cell receptor beta chains below were found in one sample sequenced in a study of type 1 regulatory T cells. TCRdb redid the calling of the reads with MiXCR, one entry per CDR3 protein. Of just under 65,000 distinct CDR3 sequences in the sample, about 48% were seen once. For these receptors, no antigen is known. The sequenced sample was cultured non-Tr1 T cells, either the whole culture or a sorted T cell fraction (not recorded which). Every receptor here comes from a human donor in good health.

The CDR3 DNA follows: TGTGCCTGGAGTCTCAGGGGTAGCGGCTACACCTTC. It encodes CAWSLRGSGYTF. V and J are TRBV30 and TRBJ1-2, with TRBD1 as a possible D gene (6 bases). Germline V gene sequence: CDR1 GTSNPN, CDR2 SVGIG (reference sequence). The CDR3 loop spans 12 amino acids. Trimming left V 2 bases short and J 8 bases short, with 12 bases between.

The CDR3 sequence is CASSLFRGSDTEAFF. CDR3 coding DNA: TGTGCCAGCAGCTTATTCCGGGGAAGTGACACTGAAGCTTTCTTT. The chain joins TRBV7-2 to TRBJ1-1, with D unresolved. V was clipped by 2 bases and J by 3 bases, with 13 bases between them. CDR1 and CDR2 from the germline V gene are SGHTA and FQGNSA. There are 15 residues in the CDR3.

This clonotype was counted only a few times. The rearrangement joins TRBV3-1 to TRBJ2-1; D unresolved. This CDR3 is 12 amino acids long. The germline V gene has CDR1 LGHDT and CDR2 YNNKEL (reference sequence). Trimming pared 8 bases from V and 8 bases from J, leaving 13 bases between. CDR3 coding DNA: TGTGCCAGCGGTTACGAGGAAGATGAGCAGTTCTTC. Amino acid sequence: CASGYEEDEQFF.